This T cell receptor beta chain was recorded in a study of blood T cell repertoires in COVID-19. The overall study: T cells, B-cell-depleted T cells, or PBMCs provided the cDNA or gDNA that served as material.

Sequencing used immunoSEQ multiplex PCR; TCRdb keeps in-frame clones, though not all of them. This sample has tens of thousands of clones, with 91% found just once. The germline V gene encodes CDR1 SGHRS and CDR2 YFSETQ. With V trimmed by 0 bases and J by 2 bases, 2 bases remained unmatched. The CDR3 is made up of 14 amino acids. Sequenced material: peripheral blood. The TCR sequence derives from a human donor in a cohort sampled during active COVID-19. V usage is TRBV5-1 and J usage is TRBJ2-7; TRBD1 matches at 7 bases. In DNA form, the CDR3 reads TGCGCCAGCAGCTTGGAGGGGGCCCCCTACGAGCAGTACTTC. This translates into CASSLEGAPYEQYF.